In this sample, the clone carrying this T cell receptor (beta chain) turned up a few times. Its antigen remains unidentified. A quantitative 5'-RACE method, one with molecular barcodes, was used to make TCR beta libraries. TCRdb passed the 5' RACE reads through MiXCR, listing each CDR3 protein once. This table has some 840,000 distinct CDR3 sequences, approximately 12% appearing once. This entry comes from a study of CD8 T cells in ankylosing spondylitis. Study-level findings and limits: Matched ankylosing spondylitis synovial fluid reportedly contained a significantly enriched population of disease-linked clones. Relatively scarce in peripheral blood, disease-linked clones were CD8+. What seemed typical of ankylosing spondylitis blood was a TCR beta motif built from eight highly homologous variants. In reactive arthritis synovial fluid and blood, some motif variants had been reported before.

This CDR3 has 15 residues. The V gene lost 4 bases and the J gene lost 7 bases, with 20 bases spanning the gap. Germline loops: CDR1 DFQATT, CDR2 SNEGSKA (reference sequence). The genes are TRBV20-1 and TRBJ1-5; possibly TRBD1 for D (6 bases). Sequencing used blood, either unsorted or a sorted T cell fraction (not recorded which). The receptor was derived from a male donor with ankylosing spondylitis. CDR3 nucleotide sequence: TGCAGTGCTAAACCAAGTTCCACAGGGTACCAGCCCCAGCATTTT. It encodes CSAKPSSTGYQPQHF.